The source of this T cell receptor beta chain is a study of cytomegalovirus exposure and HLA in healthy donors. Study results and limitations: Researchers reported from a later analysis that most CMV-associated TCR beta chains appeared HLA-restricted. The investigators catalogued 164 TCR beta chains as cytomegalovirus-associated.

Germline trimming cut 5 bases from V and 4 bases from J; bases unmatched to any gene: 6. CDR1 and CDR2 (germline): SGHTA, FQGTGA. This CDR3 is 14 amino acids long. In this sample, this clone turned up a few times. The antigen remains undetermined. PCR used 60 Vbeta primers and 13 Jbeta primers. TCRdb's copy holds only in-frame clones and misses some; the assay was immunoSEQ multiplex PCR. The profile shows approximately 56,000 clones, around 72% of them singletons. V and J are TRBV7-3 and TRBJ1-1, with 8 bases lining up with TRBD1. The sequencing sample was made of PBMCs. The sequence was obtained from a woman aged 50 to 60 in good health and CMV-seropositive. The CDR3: CASSPTGDITEAFF. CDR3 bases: TGTGCCAGCAGCCCGACAGGGGATATCACTGAAGCTTTCTTT.